This TCR beta chain emerged from a study of T-cell memory formation after mild COVID-19. TCRdb recomputed calls from the 5' RACE reads with MiXCR, one row per CDR3 protein. The sample lists approximately 450,000 distinct CDR3 sequences; 15% to 20% were seen once. Study results and caveats: Those CD4+ clones that contracted were mainly in CM and EM (CD8+ ones in EMRA).

A word on this clonotype: Its matching antigen is unknown.

This CDR3 has 14 amino acids. Germline V gives CDR1 LNHDA, CDR2 SQIVND (reference sequence). V lost 4 bases and J lost 2, with 10 bases in between. This sequence originates from an adult woman who had mild COVID-19 (a few samples of this study predate the infection). Cell type and time point are not known. J is TRBJ2-3 and V is TRBV19; D is possibly TRBD1 or TRBD2 (5 bases each). The specimen was PBMCs or a T cell subset sorted from them (not recorded which). Written as DNA, the CDR3 is TGTGCCAGTAGTAGAACAGGACTCACAGATACGCAGTATTTT. It yields the protein CASSRTGLTDTQYF.